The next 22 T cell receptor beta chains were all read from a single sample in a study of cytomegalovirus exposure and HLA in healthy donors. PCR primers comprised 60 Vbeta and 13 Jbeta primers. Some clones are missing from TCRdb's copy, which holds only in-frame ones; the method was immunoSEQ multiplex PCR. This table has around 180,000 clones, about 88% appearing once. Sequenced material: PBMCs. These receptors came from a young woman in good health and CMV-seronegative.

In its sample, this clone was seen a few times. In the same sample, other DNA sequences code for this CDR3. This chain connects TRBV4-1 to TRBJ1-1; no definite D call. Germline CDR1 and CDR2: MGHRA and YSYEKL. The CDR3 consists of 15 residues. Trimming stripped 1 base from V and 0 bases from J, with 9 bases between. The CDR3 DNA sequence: TGCGCCAGCAGCCAAGGAGGACTTATGAACACTGAAGCTTTCTTT. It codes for CASSQGGLMNTEAFF.

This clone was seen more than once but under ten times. CDR3 protein: CASTSVYANTEAFF. As DNA, the CDR3 is TGTGCCAGCACTTCGGTCTACGCGAACACTGAAGCTTTCTTT. The V and J genes are TRBV2 and TRBJ1-1; D is uncertain. Germline V CDR1 and CDR2: SNHLY, FYNNEI. The V end lost 7 bases, the J end lost 1 base, and 13 bases lay between the germline ends. This CDR3 contains 14 residues.

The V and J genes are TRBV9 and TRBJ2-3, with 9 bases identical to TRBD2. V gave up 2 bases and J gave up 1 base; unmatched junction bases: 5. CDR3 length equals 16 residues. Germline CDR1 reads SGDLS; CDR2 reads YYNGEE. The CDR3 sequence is CASSVLAGRGTDTQYF. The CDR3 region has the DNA TGTGCCAGCAGCGTTCTAGCGGGACGGGGCACAGATACGCAGTATTTT.

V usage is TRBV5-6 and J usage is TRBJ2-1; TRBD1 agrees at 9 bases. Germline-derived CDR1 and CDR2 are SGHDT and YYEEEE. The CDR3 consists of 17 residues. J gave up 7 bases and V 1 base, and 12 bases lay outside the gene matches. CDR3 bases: TGTGCCAGCAGCTTGAGGGCCCTATCGACAGGGGGGAATGAGCAGTTCTTC. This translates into CASSLRALSTGGNEQFF.

CDR3 sequence (DNA): TGCGCCAGCAGCTCAGGACAGGGGTTAATCGAGACCCAGTACTTC. Its protein is CASSSGQGLIETQYF. The rearrangement joins TRBV5-1 to TRBJ2-5; 9 bases are shared with TRBD1. Germline CDR1 and CDR2: SGHRS and YFSETQ. The CDR3 totals 15 residues. V dropped 3 bases and J dropped 5; count of bases not matched to a gene: 8.

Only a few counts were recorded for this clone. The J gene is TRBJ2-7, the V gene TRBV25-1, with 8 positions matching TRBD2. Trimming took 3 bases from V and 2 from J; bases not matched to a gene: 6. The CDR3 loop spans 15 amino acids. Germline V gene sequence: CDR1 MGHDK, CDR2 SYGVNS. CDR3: CASSDRLAGTYEQYF. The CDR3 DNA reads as TGTGCCAGCAGTGATAGGCTAGCGGGTACCTACGAGCAGTACTTC.

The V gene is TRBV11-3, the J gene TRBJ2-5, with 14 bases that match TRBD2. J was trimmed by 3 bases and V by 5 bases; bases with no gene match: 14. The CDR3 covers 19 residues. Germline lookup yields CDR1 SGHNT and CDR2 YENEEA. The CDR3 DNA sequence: TGTGCCAGCAGCGTGACTAGCGGGAGGGCCTTTATAGGGGAAGAGACCCAGTACTTC. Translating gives CASSVTSGRAFIGEETQYF.

The CDR3 DNA follows: TGTGCCACCTCTAAACTACCGGGACAGGGTGGCGAGCAGTACTTC. Its translation is CATSKLPGQGGEQYF. The J gene is TRBJ2-7, the V gene TRBV2, with TRBD1 matching over 9 bases. This CDR3 spans 15 amino acids. Germline V gene lookup returns CDR1 SNHLY and CDR2 FYNNEI. V dropped 10 bases and J dropped 6; count of bases not matched to a gene: 16.

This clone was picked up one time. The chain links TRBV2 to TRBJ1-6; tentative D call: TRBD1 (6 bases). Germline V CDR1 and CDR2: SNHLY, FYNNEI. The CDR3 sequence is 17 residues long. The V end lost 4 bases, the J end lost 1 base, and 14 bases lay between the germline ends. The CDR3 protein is CASSGTKGGSYNSPLHF. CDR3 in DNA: TGTGCCAGCAGTGGGACAAAGGGGGGGTCCTATAATTCACCCCTCCACTTT.

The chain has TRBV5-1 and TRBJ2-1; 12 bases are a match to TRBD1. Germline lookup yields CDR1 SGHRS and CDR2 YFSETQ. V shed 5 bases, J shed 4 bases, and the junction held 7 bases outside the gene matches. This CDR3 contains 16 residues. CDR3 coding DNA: TGCGCCAGCAGGCCGGGACAGGGGGCGGCTTACAATGAGCAGTTCTTC. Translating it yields CASRPGQGAAYNEQFF.

The CDR3 is CASSPSGVTSGNTIYF. Written as DNA, the CDR3 is TGTGCCAGCAGCCCTAGCGGGGTGACCTCTGGAAACACCATATATTTT. The V and J genes are TRBV4-2 and TRBJ1-3; D is unclear. V shed 4 bases and J shed 0 bases, with 13 bases lying between them. The CDR3 is 16 amino acids. Germline V lookup: CDR1 LGHNA, CDR2 YNFKEQ.

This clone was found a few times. CDR3 protein: CASSFPTETSASNQPQHF. The DNA for the CDR3 is TGTGCCAGCAGTTTCCCGACAGAAACTAGCGCTAGCAATCAGCCCCAGCATTTT. The chain combines TRBV28 with TRBJ1-5, with D possibly TRBD1 on 5 matching bases. V was pared by 3 bases and J by 0 bases, with 18 bases between. CDR3 length: 18 residues. Germline-derived CDR1 and CDR2 are MDHEN and SYDVKM.

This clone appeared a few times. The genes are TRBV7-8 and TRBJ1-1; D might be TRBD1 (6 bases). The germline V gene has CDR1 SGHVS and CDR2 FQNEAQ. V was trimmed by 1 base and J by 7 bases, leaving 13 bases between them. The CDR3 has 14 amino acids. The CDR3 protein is CASSLGRGSGEAFF. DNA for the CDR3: TGTGCCAGCAGCTTAGGAAGGGGGTCGGGTGAAGCTTTCTTT.

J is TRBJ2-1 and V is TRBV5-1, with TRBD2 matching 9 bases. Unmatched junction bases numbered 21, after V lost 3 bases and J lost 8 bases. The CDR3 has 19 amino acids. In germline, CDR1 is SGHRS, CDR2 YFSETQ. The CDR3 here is CASSSLNGTSSGKGYEQFF. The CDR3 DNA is TGCGCCAGCAGCTCTCTGAACGGGACCTCTAGCGGGAAAGGATATGAGCAGTTCTTC. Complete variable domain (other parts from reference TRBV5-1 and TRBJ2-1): KAGVTQTPRYLIKTRGQQVTLSCSPISGHRSVSWYQQTPGQGLQFLFEYFSETQRNKGNFPGRFSGRQFSNSRSEMNVSTLELGDSALYLCASSSLNGTSSGKGYEQFFGPGTRLTVL.

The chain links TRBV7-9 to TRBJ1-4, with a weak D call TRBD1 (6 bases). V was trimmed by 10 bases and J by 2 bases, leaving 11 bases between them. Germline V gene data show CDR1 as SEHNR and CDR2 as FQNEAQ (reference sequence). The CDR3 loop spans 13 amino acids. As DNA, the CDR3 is TGTGCCATTGCGGGGGCTACTAATGAAAAACTGTTTTTT. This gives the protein CAIAGATNEKLFF.

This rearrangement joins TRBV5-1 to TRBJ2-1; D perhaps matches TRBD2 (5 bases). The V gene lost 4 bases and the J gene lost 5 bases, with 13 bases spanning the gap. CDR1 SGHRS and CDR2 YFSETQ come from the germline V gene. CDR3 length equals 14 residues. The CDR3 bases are TGCGCCAGCAGCCCATCCACTAGTAACAATGAGCAGTTCTTC. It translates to CASSPSTSNNEQFF.

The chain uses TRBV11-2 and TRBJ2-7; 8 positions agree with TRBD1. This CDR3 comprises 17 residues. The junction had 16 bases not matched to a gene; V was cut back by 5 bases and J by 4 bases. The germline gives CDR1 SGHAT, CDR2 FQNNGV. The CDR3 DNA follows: TGTGCCAGCAGCACACGCGGGACAGGTGGGGGTCGGTACGAGCAGTACTTC. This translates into CASSTRGTGGGRYEQYF.

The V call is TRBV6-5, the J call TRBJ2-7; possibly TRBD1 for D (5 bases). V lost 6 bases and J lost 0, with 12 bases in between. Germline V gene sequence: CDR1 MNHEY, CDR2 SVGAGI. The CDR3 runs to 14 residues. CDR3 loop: CASRTRVSSYEQYF. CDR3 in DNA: TGTGCCAGCAGAACCAGGGTTAGCTCCTACGAGCAGTACTTC.

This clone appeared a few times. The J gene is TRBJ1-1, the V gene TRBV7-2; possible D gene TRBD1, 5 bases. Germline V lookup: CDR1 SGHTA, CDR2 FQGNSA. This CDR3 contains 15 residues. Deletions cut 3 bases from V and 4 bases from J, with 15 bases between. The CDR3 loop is CASSLEGRGTTEAFF. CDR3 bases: TGTGCCAGCAGCTTGGAGGGACGAGGGACCACTGAAGCTTTCTTT.

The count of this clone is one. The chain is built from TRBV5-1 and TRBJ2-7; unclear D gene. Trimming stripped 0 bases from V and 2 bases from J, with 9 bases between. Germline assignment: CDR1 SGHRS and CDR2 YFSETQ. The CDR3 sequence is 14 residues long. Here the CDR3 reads CASSLGGQAYEQYF. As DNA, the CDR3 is TGCGCCAGCAGCTTGGGAGGTCAAGCCTACGAGCAGTACTTC.

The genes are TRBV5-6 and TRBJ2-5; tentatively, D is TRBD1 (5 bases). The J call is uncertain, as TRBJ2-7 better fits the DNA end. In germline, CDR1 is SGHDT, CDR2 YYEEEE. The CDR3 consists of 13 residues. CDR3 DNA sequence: TGTGCCAGCAGTTACAGGTCCTCCTACGAGCAGTACTTC. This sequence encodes CASSYRSSYEQYF.

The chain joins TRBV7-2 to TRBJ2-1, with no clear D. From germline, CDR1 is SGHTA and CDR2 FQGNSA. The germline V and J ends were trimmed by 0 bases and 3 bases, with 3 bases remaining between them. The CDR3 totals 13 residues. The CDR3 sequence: CASSLASYNEQFF. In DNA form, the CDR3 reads TGTGCCAGCAGCTTAGCCAGCTACAATGAGCAGTTCTTC. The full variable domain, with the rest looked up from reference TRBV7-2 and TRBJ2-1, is GAGVSQSPSNKVTEKGKDVELRCDPISGHTALYWYRQSLGQGLEFLIYFQGNSAPDKSGLPSDRFSAERTGGSVSTLTIQRTQQEDSAVYLCASSLASYNEQFFGPGTRLTVL.